Here is one T cell receptor (beta chain) with its context. Its target is not known. This sample was included in a study of post-analysis software for immune sequencing data. Study context: Recorded subtypes: relapsing-remitting, secondary progressive, progressive-relapsing; some patients unannotated.

Study results and limitations: Batch-mates among the samples co-clustered strongly by F measure. Significantly lower normalized Chao1 diversity was found in patients with multiple sclerosis relative to controls.

Researchers reported that TCR beta cDNA libraries carried unique molecular identifiers. T cells numbering about 0.95 to 10 million gave rise to some 520,000 cDNA molecules. TCRdb re-called the PCR reads through MiXCR, storing one row per CDR3 protein. The sample holds hundreds of thousands of distinct CDR3 sequences; about 60% are singletons and the top ten take around 11%. The clonotype originates from a girl aged 2 to 9 with multiple sclerosis. Sequenced material: blood.

The CDR3 is CASSPQYGTGRDIQYF. Here the CDR3 DNA reads TGTGCCAGCTCACCACAGTATGGGACGGGACGGGACATTCAGTACTTC. The rearrangement uses TRBV18 and TRBJ2-4, with D perhaps given as TRBD1 or TRBD2 (5 bases each). The germline gives CDR1 KGHSH, CDR2 LQKENI. This CDR3 region has 16 residues. V lost 1 base, J lost 8 bases, and 18 bases lay in between.